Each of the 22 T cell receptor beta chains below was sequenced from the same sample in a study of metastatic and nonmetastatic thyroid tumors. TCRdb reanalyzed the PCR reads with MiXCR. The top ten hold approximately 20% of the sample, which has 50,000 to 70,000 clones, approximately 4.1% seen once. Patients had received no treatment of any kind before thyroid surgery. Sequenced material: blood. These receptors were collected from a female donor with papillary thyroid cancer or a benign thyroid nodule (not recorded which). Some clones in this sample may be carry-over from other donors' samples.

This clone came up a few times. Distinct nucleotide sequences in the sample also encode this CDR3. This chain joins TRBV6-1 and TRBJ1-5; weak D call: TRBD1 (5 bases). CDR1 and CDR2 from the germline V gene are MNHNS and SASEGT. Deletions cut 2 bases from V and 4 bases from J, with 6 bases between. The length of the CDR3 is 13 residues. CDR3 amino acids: CASSETGNQPQHF. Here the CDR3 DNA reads TGTGCCAGCAGTGAAACAGGTAATCAGCCCCAGCATTTT.

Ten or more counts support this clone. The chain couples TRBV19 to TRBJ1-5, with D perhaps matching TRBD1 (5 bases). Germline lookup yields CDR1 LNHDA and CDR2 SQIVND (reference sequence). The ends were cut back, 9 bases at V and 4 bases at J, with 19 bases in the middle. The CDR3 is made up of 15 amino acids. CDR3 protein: CASQDGTFRNQPQHF. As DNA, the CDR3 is TGTGCCAGCCAAGATGGGACTTTCCGGAATCAGCCCCAGCATTTT.

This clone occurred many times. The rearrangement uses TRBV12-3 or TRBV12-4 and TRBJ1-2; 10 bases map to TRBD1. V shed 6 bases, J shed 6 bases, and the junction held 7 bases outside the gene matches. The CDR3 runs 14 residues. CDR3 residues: CASSPTGGGHGYTF. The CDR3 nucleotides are TGTGCCAGCAGCCCGACAGGGGGCGGCCATGGCTACACCTTC.

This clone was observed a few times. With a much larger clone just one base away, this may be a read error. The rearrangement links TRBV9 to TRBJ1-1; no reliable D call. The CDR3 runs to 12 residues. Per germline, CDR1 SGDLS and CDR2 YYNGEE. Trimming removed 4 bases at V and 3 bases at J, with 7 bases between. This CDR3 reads CASSTLYTEAFF. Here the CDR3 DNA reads TGTGCCAGCAGCACCCTGTACACTGAAGCTTTCTTT.

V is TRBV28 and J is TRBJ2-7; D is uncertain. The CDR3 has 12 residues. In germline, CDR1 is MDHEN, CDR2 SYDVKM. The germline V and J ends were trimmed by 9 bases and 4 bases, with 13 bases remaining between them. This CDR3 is CASGTRGYEQYF. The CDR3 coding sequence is TGTGCCAGTGGCACCAGAGGATACGAGCAGTACTTC.

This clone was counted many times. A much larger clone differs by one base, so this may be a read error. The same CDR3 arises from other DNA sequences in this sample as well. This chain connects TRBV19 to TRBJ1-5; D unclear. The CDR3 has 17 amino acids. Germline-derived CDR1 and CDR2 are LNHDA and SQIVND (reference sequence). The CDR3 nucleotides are TGTGCTAGTAGTATGGAGCAAGAGACAACGTCGAATCAGCCCCAGCATTTT. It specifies CASSMEQETTSNQPQHF.

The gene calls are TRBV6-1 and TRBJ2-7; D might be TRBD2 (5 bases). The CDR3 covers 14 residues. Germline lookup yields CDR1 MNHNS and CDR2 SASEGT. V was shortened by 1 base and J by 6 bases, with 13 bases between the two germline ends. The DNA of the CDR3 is TGTGCCAGCAGTGAAGAGGCTAGCTTCGGCGAGCAGTACTTC. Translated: CASSEEASFGEQYF.

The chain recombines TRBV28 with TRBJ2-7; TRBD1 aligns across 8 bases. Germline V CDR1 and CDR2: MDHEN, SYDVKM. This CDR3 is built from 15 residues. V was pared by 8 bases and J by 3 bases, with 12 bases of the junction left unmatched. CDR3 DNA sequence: TGTGCCAGCGGCTCGCCGCTACAGGGGGTCTACGAGCAGTACTTC. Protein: CASGSPLQGVYEQYF.

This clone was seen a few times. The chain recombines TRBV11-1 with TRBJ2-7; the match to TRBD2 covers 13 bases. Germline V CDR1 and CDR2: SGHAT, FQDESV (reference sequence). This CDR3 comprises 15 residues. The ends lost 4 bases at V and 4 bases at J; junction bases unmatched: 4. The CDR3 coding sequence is TGTGCCAGCAGCTCCCCGGGACTAGCGGGATACGAGCAGTACTTC. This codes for CASSSPGLAGYEQYF.

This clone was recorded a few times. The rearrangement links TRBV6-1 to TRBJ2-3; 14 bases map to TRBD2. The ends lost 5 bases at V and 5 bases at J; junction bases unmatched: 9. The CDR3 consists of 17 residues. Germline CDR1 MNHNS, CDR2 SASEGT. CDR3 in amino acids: CASSPRLAGGGVDTQYF. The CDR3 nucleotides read TGTGCCAGCAGTCCGCGACTAGCGGGAGGGGGAGTAGATACGCAGTATTTT.

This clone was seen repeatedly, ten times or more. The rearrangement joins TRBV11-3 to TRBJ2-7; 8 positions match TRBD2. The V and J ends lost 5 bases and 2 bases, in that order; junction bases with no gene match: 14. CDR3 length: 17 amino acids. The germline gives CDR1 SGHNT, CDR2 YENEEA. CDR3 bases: TGTGCCAGCAGCCCGGGGACACTAGCGGAGGGAACCTACGAGCAGTACTTC. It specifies CASSPGTLAEGTYEQYF.

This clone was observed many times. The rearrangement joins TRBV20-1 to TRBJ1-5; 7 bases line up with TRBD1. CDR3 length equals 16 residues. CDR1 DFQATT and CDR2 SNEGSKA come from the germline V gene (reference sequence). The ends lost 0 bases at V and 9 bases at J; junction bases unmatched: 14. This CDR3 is CSARDGGQPIGGPQHF. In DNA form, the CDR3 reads TGCAGTGCTAGAGATGGGGGACAGCCGATCGGGGGGCCCCAGCATTTT.

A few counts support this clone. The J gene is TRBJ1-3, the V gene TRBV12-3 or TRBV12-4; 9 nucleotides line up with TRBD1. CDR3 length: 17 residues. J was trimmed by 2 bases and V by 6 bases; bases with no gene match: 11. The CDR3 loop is CASSPWTGANTGNTIYF. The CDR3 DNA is TGTGCCAGCAGCCCTTGGACAGGGGCAAATACTGGAAACACCATATATTTT.

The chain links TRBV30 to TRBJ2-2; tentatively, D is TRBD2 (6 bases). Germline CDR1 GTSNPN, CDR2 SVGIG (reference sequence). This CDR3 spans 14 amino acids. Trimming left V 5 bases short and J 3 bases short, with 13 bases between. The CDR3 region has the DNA TGTGCCTGGGAGCGGGTGGTGCACACCGGGGAGCTGTTTTTT. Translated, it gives CAWERVVHTGELFF.

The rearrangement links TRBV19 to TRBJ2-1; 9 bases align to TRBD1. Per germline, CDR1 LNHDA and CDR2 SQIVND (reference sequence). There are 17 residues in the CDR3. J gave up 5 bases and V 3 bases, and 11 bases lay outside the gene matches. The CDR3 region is CASSISTRGQGHNEQFF. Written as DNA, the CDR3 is TGTGCCAGTAGTATTTCAACGCGTGGACAGGGGCACAATGAGCAGTTCTTC. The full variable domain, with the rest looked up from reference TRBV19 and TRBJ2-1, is DGGITQSPKYLFRKEGQNVTLSCEQNLNHDAMYWYRQDPGQGLRLIYYSQIVNDFQKGDIAEGYSVSREKKESFPLTVTSAQKNPTAFYLCASSISTRGQGHNEQFFGPGTRLTVL.

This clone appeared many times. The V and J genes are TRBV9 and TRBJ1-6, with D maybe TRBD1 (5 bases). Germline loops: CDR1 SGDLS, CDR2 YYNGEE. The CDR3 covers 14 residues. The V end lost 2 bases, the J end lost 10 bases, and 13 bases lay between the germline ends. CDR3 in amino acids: CASSVGPEASPLHF. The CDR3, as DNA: TGTGCCAGCAGCGTGGGGCCCGAAGCATCACCCCTCCACTTT.

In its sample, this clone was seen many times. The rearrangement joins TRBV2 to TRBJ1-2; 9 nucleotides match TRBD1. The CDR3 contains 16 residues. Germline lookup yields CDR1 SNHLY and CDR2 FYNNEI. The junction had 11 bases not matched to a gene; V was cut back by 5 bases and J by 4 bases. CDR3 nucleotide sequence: TGTGCCAGCAGTCGGATCGGACAGGGGAGGGGCTATGGCTACACCTTC. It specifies CASSRIGQGRGYGYTF.

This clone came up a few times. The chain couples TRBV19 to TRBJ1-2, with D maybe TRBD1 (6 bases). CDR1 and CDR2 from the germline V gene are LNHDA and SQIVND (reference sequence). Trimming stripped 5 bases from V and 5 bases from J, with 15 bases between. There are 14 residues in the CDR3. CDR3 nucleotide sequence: TGTGCCAGTAGTTTCCCAGACAGGAGTTATGGCTACACCTTC. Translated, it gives CASSFPDRSYGYTF. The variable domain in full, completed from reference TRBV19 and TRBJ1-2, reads DGGITQSPKYLFRKEGQNVTLSCEQNLNHDAMYWYRQDPGQGLRLIYYSQIVNDFQKGDIAEGYSVSREKKESFPLTVTSAQKNPTAFYLCASSFPDRSYGYTFGSGTRLTVV.

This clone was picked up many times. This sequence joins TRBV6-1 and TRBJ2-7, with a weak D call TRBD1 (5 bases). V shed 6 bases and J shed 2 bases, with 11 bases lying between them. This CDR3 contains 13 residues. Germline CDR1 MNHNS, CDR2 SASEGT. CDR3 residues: CASSRQSTYEQYF. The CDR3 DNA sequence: TGTGCCAGCAGCCGACAGAGTACCTACGAGCAGTACTTC.

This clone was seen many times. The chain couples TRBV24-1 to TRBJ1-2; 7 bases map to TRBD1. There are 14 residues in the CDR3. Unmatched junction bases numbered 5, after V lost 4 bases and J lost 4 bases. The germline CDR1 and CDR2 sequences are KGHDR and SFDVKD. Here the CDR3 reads CATSDPGQVYGYTF. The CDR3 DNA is TGTGCCACCAGTGACCCCGGACAGGTCTATGGCTACACCTTC.

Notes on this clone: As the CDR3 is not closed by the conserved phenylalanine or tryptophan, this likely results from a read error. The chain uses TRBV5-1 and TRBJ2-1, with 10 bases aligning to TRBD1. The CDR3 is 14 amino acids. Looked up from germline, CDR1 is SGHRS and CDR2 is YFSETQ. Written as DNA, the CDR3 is TGCGCCAGCAGCAGGGGGACAGGGGTCAATGACCAGTTCTTA. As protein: CASSRGTGVNDQFL.

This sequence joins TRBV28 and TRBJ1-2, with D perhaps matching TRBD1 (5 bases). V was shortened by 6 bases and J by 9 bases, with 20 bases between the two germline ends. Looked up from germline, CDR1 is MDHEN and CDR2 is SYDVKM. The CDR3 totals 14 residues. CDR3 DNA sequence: TGTGCCAGCAGCCTAGGGACCGGGGTCGGGAGCTACACCTTC. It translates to CASSLGTGVGSYTF.